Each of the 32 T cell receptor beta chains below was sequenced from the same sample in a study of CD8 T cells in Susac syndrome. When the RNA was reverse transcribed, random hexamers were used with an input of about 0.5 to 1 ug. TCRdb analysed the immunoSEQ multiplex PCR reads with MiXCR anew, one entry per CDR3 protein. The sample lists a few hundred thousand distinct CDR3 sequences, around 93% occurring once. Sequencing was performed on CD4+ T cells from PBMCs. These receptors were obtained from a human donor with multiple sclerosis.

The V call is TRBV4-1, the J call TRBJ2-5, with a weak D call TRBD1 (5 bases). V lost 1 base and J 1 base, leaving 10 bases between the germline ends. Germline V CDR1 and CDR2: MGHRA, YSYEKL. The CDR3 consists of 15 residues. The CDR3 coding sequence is TGCGCCAGCAGCCAAGCCGGCCAGGGCCAAGAGACCCAGTACTTC. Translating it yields CASSQAGQGQETQYF.

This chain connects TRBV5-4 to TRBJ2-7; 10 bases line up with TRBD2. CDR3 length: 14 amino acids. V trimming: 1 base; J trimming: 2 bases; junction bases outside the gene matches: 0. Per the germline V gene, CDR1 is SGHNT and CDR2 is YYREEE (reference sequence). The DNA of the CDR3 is TGTGCCAGCAGCTTGACTAGCGGGGCCTACGAGCAGTACTTC. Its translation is CASSLTSGAYEQYF.

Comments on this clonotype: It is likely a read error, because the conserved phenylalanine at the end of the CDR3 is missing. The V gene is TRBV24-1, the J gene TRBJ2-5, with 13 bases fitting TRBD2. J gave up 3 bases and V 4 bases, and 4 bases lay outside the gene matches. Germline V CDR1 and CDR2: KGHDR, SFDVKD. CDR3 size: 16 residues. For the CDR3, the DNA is TGTGCCACCAGTGACCCGGGGACTAGCGGGAAAGAGACCCAGTACTTG. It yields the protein CATSDPGTSGKETQYL.

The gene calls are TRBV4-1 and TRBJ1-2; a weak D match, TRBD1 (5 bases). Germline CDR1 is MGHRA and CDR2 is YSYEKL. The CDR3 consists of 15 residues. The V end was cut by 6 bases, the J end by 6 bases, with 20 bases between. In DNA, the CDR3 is TGCGCCAGCAGGGACGGCCTGAGGGGTGATAATGGCTACACCTTC. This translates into CASRDGLRGDNGYTF.

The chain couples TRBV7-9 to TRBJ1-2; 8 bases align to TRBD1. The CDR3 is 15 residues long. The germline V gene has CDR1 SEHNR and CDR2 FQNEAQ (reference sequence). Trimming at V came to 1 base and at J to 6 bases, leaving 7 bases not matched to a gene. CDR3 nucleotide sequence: TGTGCCAGCAGCTTAGATGGGACAGGATTTGATGGCTACACCTTC. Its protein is CASSLDGTGFDGYTF.

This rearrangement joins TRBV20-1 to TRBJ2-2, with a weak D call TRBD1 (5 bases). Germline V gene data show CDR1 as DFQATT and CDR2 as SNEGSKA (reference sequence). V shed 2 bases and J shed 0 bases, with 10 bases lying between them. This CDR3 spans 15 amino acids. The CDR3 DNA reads TGCAGTGCTAGACAGGGCAACGCGAACACCGGGGAGCTGTTTTTT. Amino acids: CSARQGNANTGELFF.

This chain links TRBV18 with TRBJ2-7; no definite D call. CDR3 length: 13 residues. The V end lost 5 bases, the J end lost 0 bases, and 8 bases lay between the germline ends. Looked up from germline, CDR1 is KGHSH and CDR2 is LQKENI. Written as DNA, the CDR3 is TGTGCCAGCTCAACTCAGAGCTCCTACGAGCAGTACTTC. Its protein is CASSTQSSYEQYF.

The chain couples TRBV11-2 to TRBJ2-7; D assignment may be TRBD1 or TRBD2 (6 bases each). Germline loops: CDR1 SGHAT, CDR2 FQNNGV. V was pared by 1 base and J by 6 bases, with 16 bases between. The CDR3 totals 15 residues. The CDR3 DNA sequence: TGTGCCAGCAGCTTAGCGGGGGCTAGGGAGAGCGAGCAGTACGTC. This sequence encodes CASSLAGARESEQYV.

CDR3 sequence (DNA): TGTGCCAGCAGCTGGGGACTAACCTCCTACGAGCAGTACGTC. Protein: CASSWGLTSYEQYV. The V call is TRBV7-8, the J call TRBJ2-7; TRBD2 matches 7 bases. Germline V gives CDR1 SGHVS, CDR2 FQNEAQ. V shed 4 bases and J 0 bases; nucleotides not matched to a gene: 3. CDR3 size: 14 residues.

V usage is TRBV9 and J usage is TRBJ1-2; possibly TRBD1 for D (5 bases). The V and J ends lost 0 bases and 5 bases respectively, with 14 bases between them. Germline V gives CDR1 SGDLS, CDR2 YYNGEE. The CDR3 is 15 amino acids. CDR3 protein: CASSVASAGYYGYTF. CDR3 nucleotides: TGTGCCAGCAGCGTAGCCTCCGCAGGGTATTATGGCTACACCTTC. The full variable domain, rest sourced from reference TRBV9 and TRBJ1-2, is DSGVTQTPKHLITATGQRVTLRCSPRSGDLSVYWYQQSLDQGLQFLIQYYNGEERAKGNILERFSAQQFPDLHSELNLSSLELGDSALYFCASSVASAGYYGYTFGSGTRLTVV.

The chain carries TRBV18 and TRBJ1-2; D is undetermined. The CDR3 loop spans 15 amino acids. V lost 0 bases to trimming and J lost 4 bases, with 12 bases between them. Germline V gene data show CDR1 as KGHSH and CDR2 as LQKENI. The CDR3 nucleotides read TGTGCCAGCTCACCACCGAATGCAGGCCGCTATGGCTACACCTTC. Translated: CASSPPNAGRYGYTF.

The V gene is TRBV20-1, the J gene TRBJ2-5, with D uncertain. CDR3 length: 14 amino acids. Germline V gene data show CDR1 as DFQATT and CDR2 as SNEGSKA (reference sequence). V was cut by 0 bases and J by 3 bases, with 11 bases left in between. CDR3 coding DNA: TGCAGTGCTAGAGATCGGAAATTCAAAGAGACCCAGTACTTC. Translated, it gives CSARDRKFKETQYF.

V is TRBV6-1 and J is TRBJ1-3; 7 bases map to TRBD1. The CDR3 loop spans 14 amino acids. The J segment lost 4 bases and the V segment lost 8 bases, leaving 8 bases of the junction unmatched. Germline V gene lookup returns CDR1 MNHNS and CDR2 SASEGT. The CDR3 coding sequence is TGTGCCAGCGGCCGCAGGGGGGCGGGAAACACCATATATTTT. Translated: CASGRRGAGNTIYF.

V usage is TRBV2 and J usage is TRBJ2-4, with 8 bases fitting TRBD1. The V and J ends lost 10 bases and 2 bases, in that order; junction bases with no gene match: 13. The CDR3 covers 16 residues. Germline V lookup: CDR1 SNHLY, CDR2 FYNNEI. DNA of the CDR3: TGTGCCATCACACGAGGGACAGGCCCATCCAAAAACATTCAGTACTTC. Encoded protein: CAITRGTGPSKNIQYF.

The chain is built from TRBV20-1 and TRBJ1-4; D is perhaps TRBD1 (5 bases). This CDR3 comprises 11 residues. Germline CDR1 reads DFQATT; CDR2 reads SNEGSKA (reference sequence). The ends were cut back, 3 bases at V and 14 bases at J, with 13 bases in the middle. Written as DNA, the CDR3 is TGCAGTGCTAGCCTCCGGGGCGGGCTGTTTTTT. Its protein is CSASLRGGLFF.

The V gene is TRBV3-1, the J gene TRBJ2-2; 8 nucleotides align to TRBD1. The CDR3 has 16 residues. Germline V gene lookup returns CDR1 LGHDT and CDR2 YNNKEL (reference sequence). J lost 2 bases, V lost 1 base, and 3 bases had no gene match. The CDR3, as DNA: TGTGCCAGCAGCCAAGCCAGGGGGCTAAACACCGGGGAGCTGTTTTTT. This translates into CASSQARGLNTGELFF. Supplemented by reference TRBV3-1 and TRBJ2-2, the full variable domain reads DTAVSQTPKYLVTQMGNDKSIKCEQNLGHDTMYWYKQDSKKFLKIMFSYNNKELIINETVPNRFSPKSPDKAHLNLHINSLELGDSAVYFCASSQARGLNTGELFFGEGSRLTVL.

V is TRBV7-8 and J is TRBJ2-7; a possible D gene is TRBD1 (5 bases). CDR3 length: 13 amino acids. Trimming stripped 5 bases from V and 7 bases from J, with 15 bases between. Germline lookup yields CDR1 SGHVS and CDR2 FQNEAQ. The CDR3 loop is CASSPVTVGEQYF. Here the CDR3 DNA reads TGTGCCAGCAGCCCGGTGACAGTAGGAGAGCAGTACTTC.

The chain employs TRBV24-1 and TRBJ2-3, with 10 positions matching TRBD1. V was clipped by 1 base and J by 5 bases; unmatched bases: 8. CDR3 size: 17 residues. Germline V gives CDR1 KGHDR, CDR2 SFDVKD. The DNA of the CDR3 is TGTGCCACCAGTGATTTTTGGGACAGGGGATCGGAAGATACGCAGTATTTT. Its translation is CATSDFWDRGSEDTQYF.

The CDR3 sequence is CASSQTQGTNTEAFF. The CDR3 DNA reads TGCGCCAGCAGTCAAACTCAGGGAACCAACACTGAAGCTTTCTTT. The V gene is TRBV23-1, the J gene TRBJ1-1, with D perhaps matching TRBD1 (5 bases). TRBV23-1 belongs to the ORF category, with a function that is uncertain. This CDR3 has 15 residues. Trimming removed 2 bases from V and 2 bases from J, with 12 bases in between.

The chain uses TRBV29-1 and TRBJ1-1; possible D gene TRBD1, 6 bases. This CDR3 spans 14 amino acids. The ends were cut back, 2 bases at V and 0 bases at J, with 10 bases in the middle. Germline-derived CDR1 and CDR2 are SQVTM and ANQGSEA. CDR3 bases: TGCAGCGTTGAATCCAGGGGCTTGAACACTGAAGCTTTCTTT. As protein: CSVESRGLNTEAFF.

The CDR3 DNA reads TGTGCCAGCAGCCAGACGGTAGAGGGTCAGCCCCAGCATTTT. It specifies CASSQTVEGQPQHF. V gene TRBV16 combines with J gene TRBJ1-5; the D is unclear. Trimming left V 3 bases short and J 6 bases short, with 12 bases between. This CDR3 is 14 amino acids long. Germline V gene data show CDR1 as KGHSY and CDR2 as FQNENV.

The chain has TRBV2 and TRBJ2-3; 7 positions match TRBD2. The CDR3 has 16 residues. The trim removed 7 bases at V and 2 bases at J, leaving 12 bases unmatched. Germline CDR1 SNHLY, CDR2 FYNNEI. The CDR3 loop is CASMRGVLADTDTQYF. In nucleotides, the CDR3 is TGTGCCAGCATGAGAGGGGTCCTAGCGGACACAGATACGCAGTATTTT.

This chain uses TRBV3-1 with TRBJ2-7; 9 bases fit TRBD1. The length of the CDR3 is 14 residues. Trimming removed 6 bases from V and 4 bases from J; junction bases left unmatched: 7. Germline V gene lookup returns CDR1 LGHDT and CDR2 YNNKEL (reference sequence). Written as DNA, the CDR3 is TGTGCCAGCAGTCGGGGACAGGGAGGTTACGAGCAGTACTTC. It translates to CASSRGQGGYEQYF.

DNA of the CDR3: TGTGCCAGCAGCTTGGGGACAGGAGATAGCAATCAGCCCCAGCATTTT. Amino acid sequence: CASSLGTGDSNQPQHF. The rearrangement uses TRBV7-8 and TRBJ1-5, with 8 bases lining up with TRBD1. Looked up from germline, CDR1 is SGHVS and CDR2 is FQNEAQ. The CDR3 consists of 16 residues. V lost 3 bases, J lost 0 bases, and 4 bases stayed unmatched.

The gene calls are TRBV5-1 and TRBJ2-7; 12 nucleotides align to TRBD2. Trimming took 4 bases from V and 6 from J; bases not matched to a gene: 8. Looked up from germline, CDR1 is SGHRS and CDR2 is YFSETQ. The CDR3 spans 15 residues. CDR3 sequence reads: CASSQGTSGPFEQYF. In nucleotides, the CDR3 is TGCGCCAGCAGCCAGGGGACTAGCGGGCCGTTCGAGCAGTACTTC. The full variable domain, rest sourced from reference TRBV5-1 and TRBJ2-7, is KAGVTQTPRYLIKTRGQQVTLSCSPISGHRSVSWYQQTPGQGLQFLFEYFSETQRNKGNFPGRFSGRQFSNSRSEMNVSTLELGDSALYLCASSQGTSGPFEQYFGPGTRLTVT.

The CDR3 is CASLKGVADAGELFF. CDR3 in DNA: TGCGCCAGCCTAAAGGGGGTGGCGGACGCCGGGGAGCTGTTTTTT. The chain is built from TRBV23-1 and TRBJ2-2; D may be TRBD1 (6 bases). TRBV23-1 is recorded as an ORF, its role being uncertain. There are 15 residues in the CDR3. V was shortened by 8 bases and J by 6 bases, with 19 bases between the two germline ends.

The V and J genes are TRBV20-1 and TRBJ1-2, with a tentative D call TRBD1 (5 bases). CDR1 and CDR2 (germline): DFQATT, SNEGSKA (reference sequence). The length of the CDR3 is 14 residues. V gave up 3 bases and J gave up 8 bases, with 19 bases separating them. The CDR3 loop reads CSASLGYGTGGYTF. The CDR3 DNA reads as TGCAGTGCTAGTTTGGGCTACGGGACCGGCGGCTACACCTTC.

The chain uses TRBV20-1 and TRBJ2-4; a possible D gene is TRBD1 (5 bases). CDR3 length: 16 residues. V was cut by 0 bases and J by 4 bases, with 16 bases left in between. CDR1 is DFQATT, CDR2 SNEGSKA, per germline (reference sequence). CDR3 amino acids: CSARDMTAGAKNIQYF. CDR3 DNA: TGCAGTGCTAGAGATATGACAGCTGGGGCTAAAAACATTCAGTACTTC.

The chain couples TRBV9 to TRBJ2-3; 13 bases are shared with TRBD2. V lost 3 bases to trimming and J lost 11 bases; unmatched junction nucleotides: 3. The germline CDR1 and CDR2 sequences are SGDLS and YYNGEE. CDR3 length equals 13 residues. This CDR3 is CASSGTSGGEQYF. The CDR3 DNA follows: TGTGCCAGCAGCGGGACTAGCGGGGGCGAGCAGTATTTT.

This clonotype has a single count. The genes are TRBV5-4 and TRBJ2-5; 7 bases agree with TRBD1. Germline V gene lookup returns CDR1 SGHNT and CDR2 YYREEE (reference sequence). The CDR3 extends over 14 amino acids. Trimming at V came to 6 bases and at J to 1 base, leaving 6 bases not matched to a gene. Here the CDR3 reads CASTEQGIQETQYF. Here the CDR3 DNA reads TGTGCCAGCACGGAACAGGGGATCCAAGAGACCCAGTACTTC. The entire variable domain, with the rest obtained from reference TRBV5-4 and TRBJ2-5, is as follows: ETGVTQSPTHLIKTRGQQVTLRCSSQSGHNTVSWYQQALGQGPQFIFQYYREEENGRGNFPPRFSGLQFPNYSSELNVNALELDDSALYLCASTEQGIQETQYFGPGTRLLVL.

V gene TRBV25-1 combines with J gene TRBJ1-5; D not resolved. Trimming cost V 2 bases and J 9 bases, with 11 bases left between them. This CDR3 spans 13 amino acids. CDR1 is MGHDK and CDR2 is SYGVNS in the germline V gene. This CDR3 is CASSEPGQAPQHF. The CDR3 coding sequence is TGTGCCAGCAGTGAACCGGGCCAGGCGCCCCAGCATTTT.

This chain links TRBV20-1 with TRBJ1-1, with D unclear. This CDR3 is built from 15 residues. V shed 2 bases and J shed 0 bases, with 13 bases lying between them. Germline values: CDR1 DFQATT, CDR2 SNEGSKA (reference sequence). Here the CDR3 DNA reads TGCAGTGCTAGAAATGTGGCGCCCCTGAACACTGAAGCTTTCTTT. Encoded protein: CSARNVAPLNTEAFF.